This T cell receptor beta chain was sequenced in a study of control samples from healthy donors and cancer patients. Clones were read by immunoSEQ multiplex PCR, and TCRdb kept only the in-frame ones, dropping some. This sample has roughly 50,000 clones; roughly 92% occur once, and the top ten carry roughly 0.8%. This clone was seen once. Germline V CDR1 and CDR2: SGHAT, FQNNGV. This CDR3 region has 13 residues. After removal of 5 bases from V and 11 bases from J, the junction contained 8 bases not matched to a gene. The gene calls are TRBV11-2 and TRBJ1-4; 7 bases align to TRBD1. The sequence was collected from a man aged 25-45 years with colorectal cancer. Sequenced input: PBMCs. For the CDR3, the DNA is TGTGCCAGCAGCCTAGGGGGCGCGGTGAAACTGTTTTTT. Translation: CASSLGGAVKLFF.